One sample yielded the 12 T cell receptor beta chains listed below, sequenced in a study of regulatory T cells in long-lasting Graves disease. Time point: newly diagnosed GD, antithyroid drugs for less than 3 months. Generation of the TCR library employed RNA extracted from PBMCs. Library construction for TCR beta used iRepertoire HTBI primers and Arm-PCR of CDR3 regions. In TCRdb, the multiplex PCR reads were re-called with MiXCR into one record per CDR3 protein. The sample yields around 250,000 distinct CDR3 sequences, 20% seen once. Sequencing used peripheral blood mononuclear cells (PBMCs), obtained at new diagnosis, from a patient treated with antithyroid drugs. These receptors all come from a female donor with Graves disease.

This clonotype has a count of ten or more. This chain connects TRBV20-1 to TRBJ2-2, with D possibly TRBD2 on 6 matching bases. Per germline, CDR1 DFQATT and CDR2 SNEGSKA (reference sequence). The CDR3 loop spans 14 amino acids. Trimming took 1 base from V and 7 from J, leaving 13 bases between them. The CDR3 protein is CSARASGVFGELFF. In DNA form, the CDR3 reads TGCAGTGCTAGAGCCTCGGGAGTCTTCGGGGAGCTGTTTTTT.

In this sample, this clonotype turned up many times. The chain employs TRBV20-1 and TRBJ2-5; D gene ambiguous. The germline gives CDR1 DFQATT, CDR2 SNEGSKA (reference sequence). The germline V and J ends were trimmed by 0 bases and 5 bases, with 1 base remaining between them. This CDR3 contains 10 residues. CDR3 loop: CSAREETQYF. The CDR3 DNA is TGCAGTGCTAGAGAGGAGACCCAGTACTTC.

This clonotype was seen many times. The genes are TRBV20-1 and TRBJ1-1; D is ambiguous. Looked up from germline, CDR1 is DFQATT and CDR2 is SNEGSKA (reference sequence). V was trimmed by 5 bases and J by 1 base, leaving 14 bases between them. CDR3 length equals 14 residues. The CDR3 region has the DNA TGCAGTGCTCAGCGGGAAACCAAGAACACTGAAGCTTTCTTT. Encoded protein: CSAQRETKNTEAFF.

Concerning this clonotype itself: With only one base between it and a far larger clone, this is likely a read error. V gene TRBV7-2 combines with J gene TRBJ2-4; 7 bases map to TRBD1. The J segment lost 13 bases and the V segment lost 5 bases, leaving 8 bases of the junction unmatched. This CDR3 region has 12 residues. Germline V lookup: CDR1 SGHTA, CDR2 FQGNSA. The CDR3 DNA reads as TGTGCCAGCAGCATTGACAGGGATGAGCAGTACTTC. Translated: CASSIDRDEQYF. The variable domain in full, completed from reference TRBV7-2 and TRBJ2-4, reads GAGVSQSPSNKVTEKGKDVELRCDPISGHTALYWYRQSLGQGLEFLIYFQGNSAPDKSGLPSDRFSAERTGGSVSTLTIQRTQQEDSAVYLCASSIDRDEQYFGAGTRLSVL.

Points on this clonotype: One base away lies a much larger clone, so this may be a sequencing read error. V usage is TRBV28 and J usage is TRBJ1-5; D gene unclear. The CDR3 spans 18 residues. Germline CDR1 and CDR2: MDHEN and SYDVKM. CDR3 bases: TGTGCCAGCAGAGAAAGGGCCTATCAACTCCCTAGCAGTCAGCCCCAGCATTTT. Translation: CASRERAYQLPSSQPQHF.

This clonotype was counted between two and nine times. This chain connects TRBV5-1 to TRBJ2-5, with D unclear. This CDR3 comprises 13 residues. The V gene's germline CDR1 is SGHRS and CDR2 YFSETQ. The V end was cut by 4 bases, the J end by 7 bases, with 14 bases between. CDR3 region: CASSITLEGTQYF. The CDR3 DNA sequence: TGCGCCAGCAGCATTACCCTAGAAGGGACCCAGTACTTC.

This clonotype was observed at least ten times. The chain combines TRBV7-9 with TRBJ1-3; D is perhaps TRBD1 (6 bases). The CDR3 covers 14 residues. Looked up from germline, CDR1 is SEHNR and CDR2 is FQNEAQ (reference sequence). V shed 7 bases and J shed 2 bases, with 12 bases lying between them. This chain's CDR3 is CASTAPGAGNTIYF. The DNA of the CDR3 is TGTGCCAGCACCGCTCCAGGGGCTGGAAACACCATATATTTT.

A word on this clonotype: A read error is possible here, since a much larger clone lies one base away. The J gene is TRBJ2-7, the V gene TRBV24-1, with 9 nucleotides matching TRBD1. J was trimmed by 4 bases and V by 6 bases; bases with no gene match: 3. This CDR3 is built from 13 residues. Germline V gene sequence: CDR1 KGHDR, CDR2 SFDVKD. The chain's CDR3 is CATSRTGEYEQYF. The CDR3 DNA follows: TGTGCCACCAGTAGGACAGGGGAGTACGAGCAGTACTTC.

This clonotype was recorded many times. The chain carries TRBV24-1 and TRBJ2-3; 9 positions agree with TRBD1. This CDR3 contains 16 residues. The J segment lost 2 bases and the V segment lost 4 bases, leaving 6 bases of the junction unmatched. Germline V gene lookup returns CDR1 KGHDR and CDR2 SFDVKD. The CDR3 DNA reads TGTGCCACCAGTGACACAGGGGGCTTTAACACAGATACGCAGTATTTT. Protein product: CATSDTGGFNTDTQYF.

This clonotype was observed a single time. This chain joins TRBV29-1 and TRBJ2-3; a weak D match, TRBD1 (6 bases). The J call is doubtful: the DNA matches TRBJ2-5 better. This CDR3 has 11 amino acids. Germline loops: CDR1 SQVTM, CDR2 ANQGSEA. CDR3: CSVDRGQTQYF. Written as DNA, the CDR3 is TGCAGCGTTGACAGGGGACAGACCCAGTACTTC.

This clonotype was seen a few times. The conserved phenylalanine or tryptophan normally closing the CDR3 is absent here, so this likely arose from a read error. This chain connects TRBV6-1 to TRBJ2-3, with 9 bases aligning to TRBD2. Trimming at V came to 3 bases and at J to 5 bases, leaving 6 bases not matched to a gene. CDR3 length equals 15 residues. CDR1 and CDR2 (germline): MNHNS, SASEGT. This CDR3 is CASSDQAGGGDTQYL. The CDR3 nucleotides are TGTGCCAGCAGTGACCAAGCGGGGGGCGGAGATACGCAGTATCTT.

This clonotype was seen repeatedly, ten times or more. The chain joins TRBV28 to TRBJ2-4, with D possibly TRBD2 on 6 matching bases. Trimming stripped 8 bases from V and 7 bases from J, with 9 bases between. The germline CDR1 and CDR2 sequences are MDHEN and SYDVKM. The CDR3 loop spans 11 amino acids. CDR3 sequence (DNA): TGTGCCAGCGGGAGCGGGAACATTCAGTACTTC. Amino acid sequence: CASGSGNIQYF. Using reference TRBV28 and TRBJ2-4 for the parts outside the CDR3, the full variable domain is DVKVTQSSRYLVKRTGEKVFLECVQDMDHENMFWYRQDPGLGLRLIYFSYDVKMKEKGDIPEGYSVSREKKERFSLILESASTNQTSMYLCASGSGNIQYFGAGTRLSVL.